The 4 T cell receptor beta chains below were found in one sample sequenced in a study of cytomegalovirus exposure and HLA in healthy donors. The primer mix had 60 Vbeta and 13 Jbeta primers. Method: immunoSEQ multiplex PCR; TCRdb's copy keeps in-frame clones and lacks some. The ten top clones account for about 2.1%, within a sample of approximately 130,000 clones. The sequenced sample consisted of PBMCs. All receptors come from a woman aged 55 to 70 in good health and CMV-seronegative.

The CDR3 DNA follows: TGTGCCAGCTCACCAGTCTATAGCAATCAGCCCCAGCATTTT. This sequence encodes CASSPVYSNQPQHF. The chain recombines TRBV18 with TRBJ1-5, with no clear D. Germline CDR1 and CDR2: KGHSH and LQKENI. This CDR3 is 14 amino acids long. The V end lost 2 bases, the J end lost 0 bases, and 5 bases lay between the germline ends.

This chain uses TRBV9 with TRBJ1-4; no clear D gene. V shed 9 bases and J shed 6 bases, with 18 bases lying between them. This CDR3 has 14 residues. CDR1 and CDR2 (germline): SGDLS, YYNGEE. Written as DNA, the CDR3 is TGTGCCACCTATAAGGCGGGAATCGATGAAAAACTGTTTTTT. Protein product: CATYKAGIDEKLFF.

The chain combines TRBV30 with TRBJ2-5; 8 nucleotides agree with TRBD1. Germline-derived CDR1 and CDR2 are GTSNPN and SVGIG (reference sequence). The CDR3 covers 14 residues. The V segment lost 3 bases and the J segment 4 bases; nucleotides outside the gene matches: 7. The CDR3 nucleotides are TGTGCCTGGAGAGACAGGGGTTCGGCAGAGACCCAGTACTTC. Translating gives CAWRDRGSAETQYF.

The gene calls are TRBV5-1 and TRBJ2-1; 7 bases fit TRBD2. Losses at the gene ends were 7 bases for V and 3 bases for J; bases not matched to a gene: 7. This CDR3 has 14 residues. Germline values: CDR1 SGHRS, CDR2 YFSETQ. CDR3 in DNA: TGCGCCAGCCAGTCGAGGGAGGGCTACAATGAGCAGTTCTTC. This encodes CASQSREGYNEQFF.